Below are 5 T cell receptor beta chains sequenced from a single sample in a study of T cells in Graves' hyperthyroidism and ophthalmopathy. The investigators amplified TCR beta CDR3 regions from RNA transcripts. A first-round RT-PCR of the TCR CDR3 used the HTBI primer set. TCRdb redid the calling of the multiplex PCR reads with MiXCR, one entry per CDR3 protein. This sample has some 250,000 distinct CDR3 sequences, with over 12% found just once. The sequenced sample consisted of blood. Receptor source: a woman aged 45-65 years with Graves' hyperthyroidism that later progressed to Graves' ophthalmopathy.

This clonotype was seen repeatedly, ten times or more. This CDR3 reads CASSQDAVGETQYF. Written as DNA, the CDR3 is TGTGCCAGCAGCCAAGATGCGGTAGGGGAGACCCAGTACTTC. The chain has TRBV3-1 and TRBJ2-5; D uncertain. From germline, CDR1 is LGHDT and CDR2 YNNKEL (reference sequence). V lost 0 bases, J lost 5 bases, and 10 bases lay in between. CDR3 size: 14 residues.

Concerning this clonotype: A read error may account for a junction end that differs from germline. CDR3 in DNA: TGTGCCAGCAGTGCCGGGACTAGAGCGGAAGAGACTCAGTACTTC. This sequence encodes CASSAGTRAEETQYF. This sequence joins TRBV2 and TRBJ2-5; TRBD2 matches 8 bases. Germline V gene sequence: CDR1 SNHLY, CDR2 FYNNEI. The CDR3 extends over 15 amino acids.

This clonotype was counted many times. The CDR3 region has the DNA TGTGCCAGCAGCTTATGGACAGGGAGTTTTGGGAAGACCCAGTACTTC. Its translation is CASSLWTGSFGKTQYF. The chain has TRBV7-9 and TRBJ2-5; 8 bases match TRBD1. The junction had 11 bases not matched to a gene; V was cut back by 2 bases and J by 6 bases. The CDR3 spans 16 residues. Germline assignment: CDR1 SEHNR and CDR2 FQNEAQ (reference sequence).

This clonotype has only a few counts. This chain uses TRBV6-1 with TRBJ1-5, with TRBD1 matching over 8 bases. V was pared by 6 bases and J by 3 bases, with 13 bases of the junction left unmatched. Germline V gene data show CDR1 as MNHNS and CDR2 as SASEGT. CDR3 size: 17 residues. CDR3 residues: CASRRASTTGDNQPQHF. The CDR3 coding sequence is TGTGCCAGCAGGAGGGCTTCTACGACAGGGGACAATCAGCCCCAGCATTTT.

CDR3 residues: CASSEAPGQGGGELFF. CDR3 bases: TGTGCCAGCAGTGAAGCCCCCGGACAGGGTGGCGGGGAGCTGTTTTTT. This chain joins TRBV6-1 and TRBJ2-2; TRBD1 aligns across 8 bases. Per the germline V gene, CDR1 is MNHNS and CDR2 is SASEGT. The trim removed 0 bases at V and 7 bases at J, leaving 7 bases unmatched. The CDR3 is 16 residues long.